A single sample is the source of the 32 T cell receptor beta chains below, sequenced in a study of T-cell reconstitution after alpha-beta-depleted transplantation in children. Unique molecular identifiers featured in how the TCRbeta library was prepared. TCRdb called the PCR reads again in MiXCR, with one record for every CDR3 protein. The sample shows roughly 90,000 distinct CDR3 sequences, 9% to 15% of them seen only once. The sample here was PBMCs from the stem cell graft donor, taken from the stem cell graft. The receptor source for this set is a human donor who donated a stem cell graft to a child with inherited bone marrow failure.

This clonotype was seen at least ten times. The V and J genes are TRBV7-2 and TRBJ2-1, with a weak D call TRBD2 (5 bases). Germline CDR1 SGHTA, CDR2 FQGNSA. This CDR3 comprises 16 residues. V was shortened by 0 bases and J by 2 bases, with 11 bases between the two germline ends. The CDR3 is CASSLAAGSTYNEQFF. As DNA, the CDR3 is TGTGCCAGCAGCTTAGCTGCGGGTTCCACCTACAATGAGCAGTTCTTC.

Ten or more counts support this clonotype. V usage is TRBV30 and J usage is TRBJ1-1; D is unclear. Trimming removed 2 bases from V and 3 bases from J, with 10 bases in between. CDR1 is GTSNPN, CDR2 SVGIG, per germline (reference sequence). The length of the CDR3 is 13 residues. CDR3 sequence (DNA): TGTGCCTGGAGTTTGGCGCGGGACACTGAAGCTTTCTTT. This encodes CAWSLARDTEAFF.

The chain links TRBV5-4 to TRBJ2-5; 10 bases match TRBD2. Germline-derived CDR1 and CDR2 are SGHNT and YYREEE (reference sequence). The CDR3 is 17 residues long. The junction had 14 bases not matched to a gene; V was cut back by 4 bases and J by 5 bases. For the CDR3, the DNA is TGTGCCAGCAGCCCGGGCCTCCAGCGGGGGGGCCCGGAGACCCAGTACTTC. It is translated as CASSPGLQRGGPETQYF.

This clonotype occurred many times. This chain links TRBV7-2 with TRBJ2-7, with D perhaps given as TRBD1 or TRBD2 (5 bases each). V gave up 4 bases and J gave up 3 bases, with 10 bases separating them. The germline CDR1 and CDR2 sequences are SGHTA and FQGNSA. There are 13 residues in the CDR3. CDR3 coding DNA: TGTGCCAGCAGCTCGGGACGGGACTACGAGCAGTACTTC. Residues: CASSSGRDYEQYF.

This clonotype occurred many times. V gene TRBV5-1 combines with J gene TRBJ2-7; 10 nucleotides match TRBD2. The germline V gene encodes CDR1 SGHRS and CDR2 YFSETQ. V lost 0 bases and J lost 1; bases outside the gene matches: 1. The CDR3 sequence is 15 residues long. CDR3 bases: TGCGCCAGCAGCTTGGGACTAGCGGGTTCCTACGAGCAGTACTTC. Encoded protein: CASSLGLAGSYEQYF. Complete variable domain (other parts from reference TRBV5-1 and TRBJ2-7): KAGVTQTPRYLIKTRGQQVTLSCSPISGHRSVSWYQQTPGQGLQFLFEYFSETQRNKGNFPGRFSGRQFSNSRSEMNVSTLELGDSALYLCASSLGLAGSYEQYFGPGTRLTVT.

This clonotype was detected ten times or more. The chain joins TRBV4-2 to TRBJ2-1; D call uncertain. Trimming removed 0 bases from V and 8 bases from J, with 8 bases in between. The germline V gene has CDR1 LGHNA and CDR2 YNFKEQ. The CDR3 covers 13 residues. The CDR3 region is CASSQDDLDEQFF. The CDR3 DNA sequence: TGTGCCAGCAGCCAAGATGACCTCGATGAGCAGTTCTTC.

The table lists this clonotype with a count of one. The rearrangement uses TRBV6-5 and TRBJ1-1, with D perhaps TRBD1 (5 bases). This CDR3 comprises 15 residues. Germline V lookup: CDR1 MNHEY, CDR2 SVGAGI. V was clipped by 0 bases and J by 8 bases, with 16 bases between them. In nucleotides, the CDR3 is TGTGCCAGCAGTTACTCGATTGGGGGGGGAGCAGAAGCTTTCTTT. Amino acid sequence: CASSYSIGGGAEAFF.

This chain uses TRBV7-2 with TRBJ2-2; no firm D call. V dropped 1 base and J dropped 7 bases, with 10 bases sitting between them. The length of the CDR3 is 14 residues. Germline V CDR1 and CDR2: SGHTA, FQGNSA. CDR3 sequence: CASSLDGNGGELFF. DNA of the CDR3: TGTGCCAGCAGCTTAGACGGCAACGGCGGGGAGCTGTTTTTT.

Comments on this clonotype: One junction end does not reproduce the germline sequence, and a read error may be involved. The chain recombines TRBV14 with TRBJ2-3; no reliable D call. Germline loops: CDR1 SGHDN, CDR2 FVKESK. This CDR3 spans 15 amino acids. DNA of the CDR3: TGTGCCAGCAGCCCCCGAATCGCCTCCACAGATACGCAGAATTTT. Amino acids: CASSPRIASTDTQNF.

In this sample, this clonotype turned up many times. The chain uses TRBV2 and TRBJ2-7, with 10 bases aligning to TRBD2. The germline gives CDR1 SNHLY, CDR2 FYNNEI. The V and J ends lost 6 bases and 5 bases, in that order; junction bases with no gene match: 7. This CDR3 comprises 14 residues. The CDR3 region has the DNA TGTGCCAGCAGCGATCTAGCGGGGGACGACGAGCAGTACTTC. Translated, it gives CASSDLAGDDEQYF.

This clonotype was counted at least ten times. The rearrangement uses TRBV21-1 and TRBJ1-5. TRBV21-1 is noted as a pseudogene. CDR3 length: 19 amino acids. CDR3 protein: CASSRALLQGISPNQPQHF. The CDR3 nucleotides read TGTGCCAGCAGCCGGGCACTATTGCAGGGAATTAGCCCAAATCAGCCCCAGCATTTT.

The sample holds many counts of this clonotype. The J gene is TRBJ1-1, the V gene TRBV5-1; a weak D match, TRBD1 (6 bases). The CDR3 loop spans 15 amino acids. Germline values: CDR1 SGHRS, CDR2 YFSETQ. Trimming removed 4 bases from V and 5 bases from J, with 18 bases in between. The CDR3 loop is CASSPTGAGLTEAFF. In DNA, the CDR3 is TGCGCCAGCAGCCCCACGGGGGCCGGTTTAACTGAAGCTTTCTTT.

This clonotype has a handful of counts. V is TRBV11-2 and J is TRBJ1-2; D is unresolved. Germline values: CDR1 SGHAT, CDR2 FQNNGV. CDR3 length: 14 residues. The ends were cut back, 4 bases at V and 8 bases at J, with 17 bases in the middle. CDR3 protein: CASSSPRAFGGYTF. The CDR3 nucleotides are TGTGCCAGCAGCTCCCCTCGGGCCTTCGGGGGCTACACCTTC.

This clonotype was counted at least ten times. The chain employs TRBV12-3 or TRBV12-4 and TRBJ2-2, with D unclear. The V gene lost 7 bases and the J gene lost 1 base, with 10 bases spanning the gap. The CDR3 is 14 amino acids. DNA of the CDR3: TGTGCCAGCATCCTAGATTTGAACACCGGGGAGCTGTTTTTT. It is translated as CASILDLNTGELFF.

This clonotype was counted at least ten times. The chain carries TRBV6-1 and TRBJ2-3; 9 nucleotides align to TRBD2. The ends lost 3 bases at V and 6 bases at J; junction bases unmatched: 4. CDR1 and CDR2 (germline): MNHNS, SASEGT. The CDR3 runs 14 residues. CDR3 protein: CASSDGGGADTQYF. DNA for the CDR3: TGTGCCAGCAGTGACGGCGGGGGGGCCGATACGCAGTATTTT.

This sequence joins TRBV5-8 and TRBJ2-1; tentatively, D is TRBD1 (5 bases). Germline CDR1 is SGHTS and CDR2 is YDEGEE. V was shortened by 2 bases and J by 0 bases, with 12 bases between the two germline ends. This CDR3 region has 16 residues. The DNA of the CDR3 is TGTGCCAGCAGCTTTACAGGCCTCAGCTCCTACAATGAGCAGTTCTTC. Translation gives CASSFTGLSSYNEQFF.

This clonotype has a handful of counts. The rearrangement joins TRBV2 to TRBJ2-2, with D tentatively TRBD1 or TRBD2 (5 bases each). CDR1 and CDR2 (germline): SNHLY, FYNNEI. This CDR3 spans 14 amino acids. Trimming left V 5 bases short and J 7 bases short, with 14 bases between. The DNA of the CDR3 is TGTGCCAGCAGTACAGGAACGGGAAGCGGGGAGCTGTTTTTT. Amino acid sequence: CASSTGTGSGELFF.

Ten or more counts support this clonotype. V usage is TRBV6-5 and J usage is TRBJ1-2; D is ambiguous. From germline, CDR1 is MNHEY and CDR2 SVGAGI. The CDR3 sequence is 12 residues long. V was shortened by 6 bases and J by 8 bases, with 13 bases between the two germline ends. The CDR3 DNA is TGTGCCAGCAGCCCGATCGATGGAGGCTACACCTTC. Translating gives CASSPIDGGYTF.

This clonotype has a count of ten or more. The chain is built from TRBV7-9 and TRBJ2-2; TRBD2 is a possible D gene (5 bases). The V and J ends lost 6 bases and 6 bases respectively, with 11 bases between them. This CDR3 has 13 amino acids. Germline V gene data show CDR1 as SEHNR and CDR2 as FQNEAQ (reference sequence). The CDR3 bases are TGTGCCAGCAGGGACTTTGGGGCCGGGGAGCTGTTTTTT. Protein product: CASRDFGAGELFF.

This clonotype occurred many times. This chain connects TRBV7-2 to TRBJ2-5; 14 bases align to TRBD2. Germline CDR1 is SGHTA and CDR2 is FQGNSA. The trim removed 5 bases at V and 4 bases at J, leaving 6 bases unmatched. The CDR3 has 16 residues. For the CDR3, the DNA is TGTGCCAGCAGCCATCGGACTAGCGGGGGGCGAGAGACCCAGTACTTC. Protein sequence: CASSHRTSGGRETQYF.

This clonotype was observed many times. The chain employs TRBV5-1 and TRBJ2-5, with no clear D. Trimming took off 4 bases at V and 1 base at J, with 11 bases between the two ends. The CDR3 covers 14 residues. CDR1 is SGHRS, CDR2 YFSETQ, per germline. CDR3 amino acids: CASSRLSGQETQYF. CDR3 in DNA: TGCGCCAGCAGCCGATTGTCGGGCCAAGAGACCCAGTACTTC.

This clonotype was counted many times. This chain joins TRBV12-3 or TRBV12-4 and TRBJ1-1, with 12 bases fitting TRBD1. Trimming took 4 bases from V and 8 from J; bases not matched to a gene: 8. This CDR3 contains 15 residues. In DNA, the CDR3 is TGTGCCAGCAGTTCCACCGGGACAGGGGGCGCGGAAGCTTTCTTT. As protein: CASSSTGTGGAEAFF.

In its sample, this clonotype was seen many times. The chain uses TRBV29-1 and TRBJ1-1; 12 bases match TRBD1. CDR1 SQVTM and CDR2 ANQGSEA come from the germline V gene. V gave up 5 bases and J gave up 6 bases; unmatched junction bases: 10. The CDR3 is 15 residues long. The CDR3 DNA sequence: TGCAGCGTTAGGGACAGGGGGCTTAGTGTCGCTGAAGCTTTCTTT. It codes for CSVRDRGLSVAEAFF.

This clonotype has just a few counts. The chain carries TRBV5-1 and TRBJ2-4, with no clear D. Trimming stripped 2 bases from V and 7 bases from J, with 10 bases between. The CDR3 has 13 amino acids. Germline CDR1 reads SGHRS; CDR2 reads YFSETQ. The CDR3 region is CASSLGQANIQYF. The CDR3, as DNA: TGCGCCAGCAGCTTAGGCCAGGCCAACATTCAGTACTTC.

This clonotype appeared many times. V is TRBV7-2 and J is TRBJ1-1; D is unclear. The germline gives CDR1 SGHTA, CDR2 FQGNSA. Trimming took 1 base from V and 8 from J, leaving 5 bases between them. The CDR3 sequence is 11 residues long. For the CDR3, the DNA is TGTGCCAGCAGCTTAGTAGGGGAAGCTTTCTTT. Amino acids: CASSLVGEAFF.

This rearrangement joins TRBV11-2 to TRBJ2-1; D unclear. This CDR3 is 16 amino acids long. V shed 1 base and J shed 0 bases, with 10 bases lying between them. The V gene's germline CDR1 is SGHAT and CDR2 FQNNGV. The CDR3 protein is CASSLAFRSSYNEQFF. CDR3 sequence (DNA): TGTGCCAGCAGCTTAGCTTTCAGGAGCTCCTACAATGAGCAGTTCTTC.

The gene calls are TRBV7-9 and TRBJ1-1; D not certain. Germline V CDR1 and CDR2: SEHNR, FQNEAQ (reference sequence). V shed 6 bases and J shed 5 bases, with 19 bases lying between them. The CDR3 is 15 residues long. CDR3 sequence: CASSPSKAVETEAFF. In DNA, the CDR3 is TGTGCCAGCAGTCCCTCGAAGGCCGTCGAGACTGAAGCTTTCTTT.

In its sample, this clonotype was seen many times. J is TRBJ2-7 and V is TRBV4-3; 11 nucleotides align to TRBD2. With V trimmed by 1 base and J by 0 bases, 5 bases remained unmatched. The CDR3 extends over 17 amino acids. Germline loops: CDR1 LGHNA, CDR2 YSLEER. The CDR3 bases are TGCGCCAGCAGCCAAGGACTAGCGGGACTGAGCTCCTACGAGCAGTACTTC. This codes for CASSQGLAGLSSYEQYF.

This clonotype came up many times. The V gene is TRBV7-9, the J gene TRBJ2-3; D could derive from TRBD1 or TRBD2 (5 bases each). The CDR3 length is 16 residues. Trimming cost V 4 bases and J 6 bases, with 20 bases left between them. CDR1 SEHNR and CDR2 FQNEAQ come from the germline V gene (reference sequence). This chain's CDR3 is CASSSRGTGPGDTQYF. In DNA form, the CDR3 reads TGTGCCAGCAGCTCTCGGGGCACGGGCCCGGGGGATACGCAGTATTTT.

The V gene is TRBV7-3, the J gene TRBJ1-1; the match to TRBD1 covers 9 bases. The CDR3 totals 15 residues. The V gene end was trimmed by 5 bases and the J gene end by 3 bases; junction bases not matched to a gene: 7. Germline-derived CDR1 and CDR2 are SGHTA and FQGTGA. This CDR3 reads CASSRTGGADTEAFF. CDR3 nucleotide sequence: TGTGCCAGCAGCAGAACAGGGGGCGCGGACACTGAAGCTTTCTTT.

This clonotype occurred many times. The chain carries TRBV7-9 and TRBJ1-1, with D unresolved. The CDR3 runs to 15 residues. V lost 5 bases to trimming and J lost 0 bases, with 13 bases between them. CDR1 is SEHNR and CDR2 is FQNEAQ in the germline V gene (reference sequence). The CDR3 reads CASSRAGSMNTEAFF. The CDR3 DNA reads as TGTGCCAGCAGCCGCGCCGGGAGCATGAACACTGAAGCTTTCTTT.

Many counts were recorded for this clonotype. This rearrangement joins TRBV7-2 to TRBJ2-3, with 8 bases that match TRBD1. This CDR3 is built from 16 residues. The germline CDR1 and CDR2 sequences are SGHTA and FQGNSA. The J segment lost 4 bases and the V segment lost 6 bases, leaving 12 bases of the junction unmatched. The CDR3 DNA sequence: TGTGCCAGCAGACAAGTCGTTCAGGGGGCGTCAGATACGCAGTATTTT. Its protein is CASRQVVQGASDTQYF.